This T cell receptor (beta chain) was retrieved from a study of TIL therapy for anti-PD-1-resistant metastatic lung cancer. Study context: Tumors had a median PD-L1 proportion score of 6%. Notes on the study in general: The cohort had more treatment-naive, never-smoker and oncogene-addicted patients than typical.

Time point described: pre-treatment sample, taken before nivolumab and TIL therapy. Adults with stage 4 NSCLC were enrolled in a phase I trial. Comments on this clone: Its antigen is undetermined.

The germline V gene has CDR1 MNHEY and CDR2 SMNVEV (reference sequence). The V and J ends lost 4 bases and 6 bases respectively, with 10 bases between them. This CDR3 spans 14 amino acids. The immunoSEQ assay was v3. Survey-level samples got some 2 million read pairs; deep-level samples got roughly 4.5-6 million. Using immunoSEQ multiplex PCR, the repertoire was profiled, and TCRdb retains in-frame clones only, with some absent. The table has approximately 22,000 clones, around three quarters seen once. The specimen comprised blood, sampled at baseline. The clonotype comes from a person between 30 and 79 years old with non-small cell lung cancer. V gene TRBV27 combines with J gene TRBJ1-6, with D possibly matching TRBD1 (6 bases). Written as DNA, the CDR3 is TGTGCCAGCAGTTCTGACAGGACTAATTCACCCCTCCACTTT. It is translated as CASSSDRTNSPLHF.